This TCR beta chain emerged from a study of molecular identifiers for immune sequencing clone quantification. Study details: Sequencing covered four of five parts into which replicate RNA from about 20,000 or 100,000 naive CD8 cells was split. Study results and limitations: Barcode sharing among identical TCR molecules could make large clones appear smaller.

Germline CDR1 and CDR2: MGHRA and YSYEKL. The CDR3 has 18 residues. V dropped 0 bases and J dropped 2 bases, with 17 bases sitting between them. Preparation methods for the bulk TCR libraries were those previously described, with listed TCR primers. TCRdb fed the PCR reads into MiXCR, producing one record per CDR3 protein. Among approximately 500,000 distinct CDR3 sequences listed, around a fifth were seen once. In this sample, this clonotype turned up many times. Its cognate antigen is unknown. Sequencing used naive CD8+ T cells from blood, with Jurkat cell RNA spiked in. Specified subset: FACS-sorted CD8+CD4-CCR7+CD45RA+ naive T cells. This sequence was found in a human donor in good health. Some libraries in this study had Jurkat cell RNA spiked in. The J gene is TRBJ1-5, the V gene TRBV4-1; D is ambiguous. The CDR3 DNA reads TGCGCCAGCAGCCAAGAGCCCCCGGGCGGGGTTGGCAATCAGCCCCAGCATTTT. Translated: CASSQEPPGGVGNQPQHF.